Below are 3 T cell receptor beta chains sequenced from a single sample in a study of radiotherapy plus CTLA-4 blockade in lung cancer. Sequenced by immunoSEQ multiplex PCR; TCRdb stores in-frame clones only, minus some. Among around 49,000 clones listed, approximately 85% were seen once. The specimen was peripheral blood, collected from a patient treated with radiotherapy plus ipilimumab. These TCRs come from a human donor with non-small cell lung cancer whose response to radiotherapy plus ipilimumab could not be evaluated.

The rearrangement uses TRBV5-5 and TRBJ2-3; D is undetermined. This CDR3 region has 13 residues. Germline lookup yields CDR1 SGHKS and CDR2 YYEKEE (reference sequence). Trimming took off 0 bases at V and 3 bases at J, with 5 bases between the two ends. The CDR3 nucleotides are TGTGCCAGCAGCTTGGCCAGTACAGATACGCAGTATTTT. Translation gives CASSLASTDTQYF.

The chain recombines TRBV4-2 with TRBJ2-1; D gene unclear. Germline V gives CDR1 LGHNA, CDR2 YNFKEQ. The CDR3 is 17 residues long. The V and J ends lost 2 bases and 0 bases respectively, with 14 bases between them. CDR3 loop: CASSQRGSVYSYNEQFF. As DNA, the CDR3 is TGTGCCAGCAGCCAAAGAGGTTCCGTTTACTCCTACAATGAGCAGTTCTTC.

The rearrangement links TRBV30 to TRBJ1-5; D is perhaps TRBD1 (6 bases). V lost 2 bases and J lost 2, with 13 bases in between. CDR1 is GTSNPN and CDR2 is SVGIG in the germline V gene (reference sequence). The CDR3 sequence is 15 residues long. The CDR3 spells CAWSQDRYGNQPQHF. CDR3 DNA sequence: TGTGCCTGGAGTCAAGACAGGTACGGCAATCAGCCCCAGCATTTT.